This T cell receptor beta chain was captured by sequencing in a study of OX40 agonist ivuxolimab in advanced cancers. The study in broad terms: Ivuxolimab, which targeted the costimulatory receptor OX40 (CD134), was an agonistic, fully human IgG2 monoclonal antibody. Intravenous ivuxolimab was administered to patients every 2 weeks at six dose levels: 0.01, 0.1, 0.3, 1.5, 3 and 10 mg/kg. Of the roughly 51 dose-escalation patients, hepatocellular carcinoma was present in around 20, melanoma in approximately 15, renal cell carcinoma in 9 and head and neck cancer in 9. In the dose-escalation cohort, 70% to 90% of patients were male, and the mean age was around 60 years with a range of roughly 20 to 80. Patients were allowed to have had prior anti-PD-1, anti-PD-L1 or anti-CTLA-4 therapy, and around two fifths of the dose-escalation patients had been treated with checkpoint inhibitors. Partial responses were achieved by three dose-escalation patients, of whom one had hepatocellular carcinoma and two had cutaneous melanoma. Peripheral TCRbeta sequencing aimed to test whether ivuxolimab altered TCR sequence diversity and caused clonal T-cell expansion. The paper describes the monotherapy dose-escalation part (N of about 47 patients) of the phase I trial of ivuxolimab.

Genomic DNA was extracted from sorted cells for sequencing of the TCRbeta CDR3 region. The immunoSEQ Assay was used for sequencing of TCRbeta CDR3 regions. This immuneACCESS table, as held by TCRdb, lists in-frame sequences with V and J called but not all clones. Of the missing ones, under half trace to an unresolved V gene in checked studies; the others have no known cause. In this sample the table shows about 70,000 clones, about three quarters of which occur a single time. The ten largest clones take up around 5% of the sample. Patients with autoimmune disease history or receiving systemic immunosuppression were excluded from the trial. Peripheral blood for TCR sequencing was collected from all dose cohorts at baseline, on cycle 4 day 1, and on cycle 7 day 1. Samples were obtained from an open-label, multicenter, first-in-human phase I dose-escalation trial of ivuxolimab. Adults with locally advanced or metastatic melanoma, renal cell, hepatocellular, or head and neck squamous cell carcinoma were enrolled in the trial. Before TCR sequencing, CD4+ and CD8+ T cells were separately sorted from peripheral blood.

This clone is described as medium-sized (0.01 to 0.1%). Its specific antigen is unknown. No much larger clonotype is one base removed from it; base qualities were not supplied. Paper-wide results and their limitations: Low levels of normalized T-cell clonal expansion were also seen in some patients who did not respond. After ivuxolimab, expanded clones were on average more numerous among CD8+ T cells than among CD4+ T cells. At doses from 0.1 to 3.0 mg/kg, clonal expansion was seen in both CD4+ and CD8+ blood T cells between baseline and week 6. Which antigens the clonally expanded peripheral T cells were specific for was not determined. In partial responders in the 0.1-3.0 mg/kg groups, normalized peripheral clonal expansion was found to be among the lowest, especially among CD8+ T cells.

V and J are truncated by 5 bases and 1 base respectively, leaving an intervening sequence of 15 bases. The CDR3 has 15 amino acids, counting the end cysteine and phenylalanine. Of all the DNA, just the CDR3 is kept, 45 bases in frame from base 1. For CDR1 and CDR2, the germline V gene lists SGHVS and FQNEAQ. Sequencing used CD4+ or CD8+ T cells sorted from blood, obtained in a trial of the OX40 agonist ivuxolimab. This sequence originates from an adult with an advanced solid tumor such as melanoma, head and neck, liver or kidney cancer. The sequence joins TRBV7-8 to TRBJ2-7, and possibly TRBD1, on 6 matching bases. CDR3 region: CASSPHQGPSYEQYF. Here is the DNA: TGTGCCAGCAGCCCTCACCAGGGGCCATCCTACGAGCAGTACTTC.